The TCR beta chain under discussion was sequenced for a study of T cell repertoires in cytomegalovirus infection (dated by TCRdb to the late 2010s). Concerning the study at large: Donor HLA type was relevant to the analysis, because carriage of CMV infection together with the matching HLA type was indicated by public TCR beta signatures.

Paper-wide results and their limitations: In both this cohort and an independent roughly 350-donor cohort, the cumulative frequency of public TCR beta family members distinguished carriers of CMV infection plus the relevant HLA type. The ex vivo response was dominated by HLA-C-restricted CMV-specific TCR beta clonotypes, which also provided the single most frequent clonotype in two of eight donors.

Sequencing was carried out with an Illumina HiSeq 1500. The raw public reads went through TCRdb reprocessing: fastp at Q25, MiXCR clone calling, in-frame beta chains kept. CDR3 protein duplicates are merged, each entry listing the most common genes and DNA. A total of about 190,000 distinct CDR3 sequences appear in this sample, roughly 30% of them only once. About 28% of the sample rests with the top ten. This clonotype turned up a few times. No antigen is known for it. No base quality values were provided; no much bigger clone lies one nucleotide off. Cut back by 6 bases and 0 bases, the V and J ends lie 12 bases apart. CDR1 and CDR2 (DFQATT, SNEGSKA) derive from the germline V gene (reference sequence). The CDR3 contains 14 residues, cysteine and phenylalanine counted. Kept here is only the CDR3 DNA, which spans 42 bases and is read in frame from base 1.

The sample was PBMCs. This clonotype was obtained from a human donor in good health (CMV status not recorded). Some clones in this sample may be carry-over from other donors' samples. This chain is built from TRBV20-1 and TRBJ2-1, with no confident D gene call. CDR3 sequence: CSAHPQSSYNEQFF. The DNA sequence reads TGCAGTGCCCACCCTCAAAGCTCCTACAATGAGCAGTTCTTC.